Shown below are 7 T cell receptor beta chains from a single sample sequenced in a study of blood T cell repertoires in COVID-19. Sequencing used immunoSEQ multiplex PCR; TCRdb keeps in-frame clones, though not all of them. This table holds some 160,000 clones, around 77% found once. Sequencing input: peripheral blood. These receptors came from a man aged 45-65 years with active or convalescent COVID-19.

The rearrangement uses TRBV30 and TRBJ2-7; D remains ambiguous. This CDR3 comprises 13 residues. Germline assignment: CDR1 GTSNPN and CDR2 SVGIG (reference sequence). Trimming cost V 7 bases and J 2 bases, with 15 bases left between them. The CDR3 DNA is TGTGCCTCCTCCGGCGGATATCCCTACGAGCAGTACTTC. The encoded protein is CASSGGYPYEQYF.

This chain uses TRBV14 with TRBJ2-7, with TRBD1 as a possible D gene (5 bases). Germline-derived CDR1 and CDR2 are SGHDN and FVKESK. Trimming shortened V by 0 bases and J by 3 bases, and 12 bases separated the two germline ends. The CDR3 extends over 15 amino acids. The CDR3 loop reads CASSQDLGRDYEQYF. The CDR3 DNA reads as TGTGCCAGCAGCCAAGATCTGGGCAGGGACTACGAGCAGTACTTC.

This chain links TRBV6-6 with TRBJ1-4; possible D gene TRBD1, 6 bases. V was clipped by 5 bases and J by 8 bases, with 21 bases between them. In germline, CDR1 is MNHNY, CDR2 SVGAGI (reference sequence). The CDR3 is 16 amino acids. The CDR3 DNA reads TGTGCCAGCAGTCCGACAGGCCCACAGTTTTCCGAAAAACTGTTTTTT. Translated: CASSPTGPQFSEKLFF.

The chain recombines TRBV5-6 with TRBJ2-2; D is possibly TRBD1 (6 bases). Germline V gene lookup returns CDR1 SGHDT and CDR2 YYEEEE. V dropped 0 bases and J dropped 2 bases, with 8 bases sitting between them. CDR3 length: 15 amino acids. CDR3 sequence reads: CASSLGGGNTGELFF. The DNA of the CDR3 is TGTGCCAGCAGCTTGGGAGGGGGTAACACCGGGGAGCTGTTTTTT.

This clone showed up just a few times. V and J are TRBV15 and TRBJ2-5, with D possibly TRBD1 on 5 matching bases. CDR1 and CDR2 (germline): LNHNV, YYDKDF (reference sequence). Trimming took 0 bases from V and 1 from J, leaving 9 bases between them. This CDR3 is 15 amino acids long. In DNA, the CDR3 is TGTGCCACCAGCAGAGATACAGGCCCCCAAGAGACCCAGTACTTC. Protein product: CATSRDTGPQETQYF.

This chain uses TRBV18 with TRBJ1-1; 10 bases align to TRBD1. CDR3 length: 15 residues. Trimming cost V 6 bases and J 11 bases; bases outside gene matches: 15. Germline CDR1 is KGHSH and CDR2 is LQKENI. This CDR3 reads CASSPGTGALRSAFF. CDR3 coding DNA: TGTGCCAGCTCGCCTGGGACAGGGGCCCTTCGGAGTGCTTTCTTT.

This clone was observed a few times. The chain is built from TRBV7-9 and TRBJ2-3; TRBD1 matches at 7 bases. Looked up from germline, CDR1 is SEHNR and CDR2 is FQNEAQ (reference sequence). The ends lost 2 bases at V and 0 bases at J; junction bases unmatched: 14. The CDR3 has 19 amino acids. Here the CDR3 reads CASSLRRADTGDSTDTQYF. In DNA, the CDR3 is TGTGCCAGCAGCTTACGACGGGCAGATACAGGGGACAGCACAGATACGCAGTATTTT.